The T cell receptor (beta chain) under discussion was sequenced for a study of blood T cell repertoires in COVID-19. As for the study in general: Nucleic acid was either cDNA or gDNA, and it came from T cells, B-cell-depleted T cells, or PBMCs.

The CDR3 length is 14 residues. Trimming shortened V by 2 bases and J by 6 bases, and 13 bases separated the two germline ends. Germline CDR1 reads MDHEN; CDR2 reads SYDVKM. Assay: immunoSEQ multiplex PCR; the TCRdb copy retains only in-frame clones and omits some. The sample records approximately 270,000 clones, more than 75% being singletons. Sequencing used peripheral blood. The receptor was derived from a man between 35 and 55 years old with active or convalescent COVID-19. This chain uses TRBV28 with TRBJ1-1, with D unresolved. The CDR3: CASSLLLRSPEAFF. The CDR3 coding sequence is TGTGCCAGCAGTTTACTACTACGGAGCCCTGAAGCTTTCTTT.